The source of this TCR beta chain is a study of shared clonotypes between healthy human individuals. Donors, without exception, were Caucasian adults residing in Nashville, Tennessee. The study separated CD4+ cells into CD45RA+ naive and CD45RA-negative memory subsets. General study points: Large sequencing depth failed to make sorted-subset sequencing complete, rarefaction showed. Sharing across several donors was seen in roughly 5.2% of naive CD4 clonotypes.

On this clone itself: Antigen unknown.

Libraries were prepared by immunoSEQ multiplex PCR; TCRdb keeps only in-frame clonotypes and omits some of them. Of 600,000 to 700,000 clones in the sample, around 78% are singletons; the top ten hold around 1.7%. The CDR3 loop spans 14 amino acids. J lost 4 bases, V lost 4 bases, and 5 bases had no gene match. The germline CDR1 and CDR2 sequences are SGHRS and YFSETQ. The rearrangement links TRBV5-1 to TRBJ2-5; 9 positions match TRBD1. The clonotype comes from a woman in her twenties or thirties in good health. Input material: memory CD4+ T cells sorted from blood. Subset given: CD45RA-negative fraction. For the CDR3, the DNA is TGCGCCAGCAGCAGAGACAGGGGGGGAGAGACCCAGTACTTC. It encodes CASSRDRGGETQYF.